This TCR beta chain is from a study of cytomegalovirus exposure and HLA in healthy donors. A multiplex PCR was run with 60 Vbeta primers and 13 Jbeta primers. The repertoire was sequenced with immunoSEQ multiplex PCR; TCRdb's copy has only in-frame clones and lacks some. The sample includes fewer than 200,000 clones, around 81% of them seen just once. Each donor was nominally healthy when sampled (though unrecorded immune exposures were likely). Germline V gene sequence: CDR1 SGHRS, CDR2 YFSETQ. Trimming removed 4 bases from V and 2 bases from J; junction bases left unmatched: 2. The CDR3 has 15 amino acids. Of note for this clone: The target antigen is unknown.

General study points: Reported results showed that the classifier diagnosed cytomegalovirus status with high specificity and sensitivity. There were some public TCRs occurring in many donors, but most TCR sequences were rare. A few chains linked to CMV were shown in vitro to be specific for CMV antigens.

Sequences were obtained from PBMCs. This clonotype was sampled from a woman aged 45-65 years in good health and CMV-seronegative. The genes are TRBV5-1 and TRBJ2-1, with 11 bases aligning to TRBD1. CDR3 bases: TGCGCCAGCAGCACGGGACAGGGGGCCTACAATGAGCAGTTCTTC. Translated: CASSTGQGAYNEQFF.